This T cell receptor beta chain was recovered during a study of shared clonotypes between healthy human individuals. The overall study: Each donor's CD4 naive and CD4 memory cells filled three plates apiece, CD8 naive two, and CD8 memory one.

Terminally differentiated effector memory CD45RA+ cells were excluded from the naive CD8 cells, which were CD45RO-negative and positively selected for CCR7. Those who donated, Caucasian adults without exception, all lived in Nashville, Tennessee. In germline, CDR1 is SEHNR, CDR2 FQNEAQ (reference sequence). The CDR3 length is 14 residues. V dropped 3 bases and J dropped 6; count of bases not matched to a gene: 4. The repertoire was sequenced with immunoSEQ multiplex PCR; TCRdb's copy has only in-frame clones and lacks some. Here the sample spans about 1,800,000 clones, 85% to 95% being singletons. Study-wide points: Shared clonotypes across all four donors exceeded non-shared ones in generation probability. In a handful of donors, around 5% of naive CD4 clonotypes appeared in common.

Of note for this clone: Its target is not known.

Sequencing was performed on naive CD8+ T cells sorted from blood. The chain uses TRBV7-9 and TRBJ2-7, with 11 bases aligning to TRBD1. The clonotype comes from a man younger than 30 in good health. CDR3 nucleotides: TGTGCCAGCAGCTTCGGACAGGGGGCAATCGAGCAGTACTTC. Its protein product is CASSFGQGAIEQYF.